This TCR beta chain is from a study of cytomegalovirus exposure and HLA in healthy donors (dated by TCRdb to 2016 to 2017). For the wider study: The 666 repertoires of the first cohort and the roughly 110 validation repertoires were produced on the same platform, according to a later analysis. The aim of the study was to test whether cataloging public T cell receptors could identify signatures of past pathogen exposure. Along with the approximately 650-subject first cohort, a separate validation cohort of approximately 110 different subjects was used. High-throughput TCR immunosequencing, statistical association of individual TCRs with disease status, and machine learning were combined to predict cytomegalovirus infection status.

With respect to this clone: There is no known antigen for this receptor. No qualities accompany the bases; no much larger clone lies one base away.

The donors belonged to the validation cohort of over a hundred subjects, which was separate from the approximately 680-subject first cohort. The CDR3 holds 13 amino acids from the cysteine to the phenylalanine. Kept here is only the CDR3 DNA, which spans 39 bases and is read in frame from base 1. CDR1 is given as SGHDN and CDR2 as FVKESK, both from the germline V gene. Between the V and J ends, shortened by 4 bases and 0 bases respectively, the junction contains 6 bases. On the study overall, not on this receptor specifically: Of the cluster scores, around 95% were above 0 in a later analysis, which found that TCRs clustered in the first cohort also tended to co-occur in the 95 to 150 validation repertoires. A later analysis had no HLA typing for the validation cohort, so co-occurrence there was scored across all 110 or so repertoires. A few of the identified cytomegalovirus-associated TCR beta chains were confirmed in vitro to be specific for cytomegalovirus antigens. The classifier was reported to diagnose cytomegalovirus status with high specificity and sensitivity in both the original cohort and the validation cohort. Most TCR sequences were seen in very few donors, while some public TCRs were found in many individuals. It was suggested by the authors that the approach could potentially be generalized to other disease states and immunological phenotypes. In the study, approximately 160 TCR beta chains were listed as associated with cytomegalovirus.

Receptor amplification or capture employed the immunoSEQ multiplex PCR assay. As for the authors' bioinformatics: A statistical classification framework was developed to diagnose cytomegalovirus status using the catalog of TCR beta chain sequences. This is the immuneACCESS table as TCRdb keeps it, with only in-frame sequences that have V and J called. A part of the clones is gone; compared with another copy, unresolved V genes explain less than half, and the rest is unexplained. V, J and clone size are taken as reported in that table, and D and trimming were inferred from the DNA itself. This sample lists under 200,000 clones; about 90% were detected once. The ten largest clones add up to 3% of the sample.

Sequenced input: PBMCs. The sequence was collected from a young woman in good health and CMV-seropositive. The chain employs TRBV14 and TRBJ1-1; no confident D gene assignment can be made. The nucleotide sequence reads TGTGCCAGCAGCCGAGTAATGAACACTGAAGCTTTCTTT. It is translated as CASSRVMNTEAFF.